The 8 T cell receptor beta chains reported below all come from one sample, sequenced in a study of beta chain features in type 1 diabetes. The isolated RNA, all of it, was reverse transcribed, so expressed TCRB transcripts were what got sequenced. Sequencing was performed with immunoSEQ multiplex PCR; in TCRdb, only in-frame clones are kept and a portion is missing. The sample holds about 340,000 clones, 8% seen once. Sequenced: central memory CD4+ T cells from blood. These receptors came from a woman aged 18 to 35 in good health.

V is TRBV7-2 and J is TRBJ2-7; TRBD1 might be the D (6 bases). V lost 5 bases and J 6 bases, leaving 14 bases between the germline ends. The CDR3 is 13 residues long. Germline-derived CDR1 and CDR2 are SGHTA and FQGNSA. This CDR3 is CASSPTPGVEQYF. The CDR3, as DNA: TGTGCCAGCAGCCCCACACCAGGGGTCGAGCAGTACTTC.

This clone came up a few times. V and J are TRBV7-9 and TRBJ2-7; TRBD2 might be the D (5 bases). Germline V lookup: CDR1 SEHNR, CDR2 FQNEAQ (reference sequence). V dropped 5 bases and J dropped 2 bases, with 13 bases sitting between them. The CDR3 consists of 14 residues. The CDR3 reads CASSRGLFPYEQYF. The CDR3, as DNA: TGTGCCAGCAGCCGGGGTCTATTTCCCTACGAGCAGTACTTC.

This clone was counted a few times. CDR3 sequence: CASSETPNTEAFF. The CDR3 DNA sequence: TGCGCCAGCAGCGAGACACCGAACACTGAAGCTTTCTTT. The chain joins TRBV5-1 to TRBJ1-1; no definite D call. Between the trimmed V and J ends, which lost 4 bases and 1 base, there was a span of 8 bases. The germline V gene has CDR1 SGHRS and CDR2 YFSETQ. The CDR3 loop spans 13 amino acids.

This CDR3 is CASSPNPWSYNEQFF. The DNA of the CDR3 is TGTGCCAGCAGTCCGAACCCGTGGAGCTACAATGAGCAGTTCTTC. The chain uses TRBV28 and TRBJ2-1, with D unclear. Germline lookup yields CDR1 MDHEN and CDR2 SYDVKM. V was pared by 5 bases and J by 3 bases, with 14 bases between. This CDR3 spans 15 amino acids.

This clone has only a few counts. This sequence joins TRBV5-1 and TRBJ1-1, with 8 positions matching TRBD1. In germline, CDR1 is SGHRS, CDR2 YFSETQ. With V trimmed by 0 bases and J by 2 bases, 6 bases remained unmatched. The CDR3 is made up of 16 amino acids. The CDR3 loop reads CASSLAGGTGNTEAFF. The CDR3 region has the DNA TGCGCCAGCAGCTTGGCCGGTGGGACAGGTAACACTGAAGCTTTCTTT.

This clone has ten or more counts. The chain employs TRBV5-1 and TRBJ2-7; 9 positions agree with TRBD1. J gave up 3 bases and V 2 bases, and 3 bases lay outside the gene matches. The CDR3 consists of 14 residues. Per the germline V gene, CDR1 is SGHRS and CDR2 is YFSETQ. The CDR3 coding sequence is TGCGCCAGCAGCTTTGGGACAGGGCTCTACGAGCAGTACTTC. Amino acids: CASSFGTGLYEQYF. Using reference TRBV5-1 and TRBJ2-7 for the parts outside the CDR3, the full variable domain is KAGVTQTPRYLIKTRGQQVTLSCSPISGHRSVSWYQQTPGQGLQFLFEYFSETQRNKGNFPGRFSGRQFSNSRSEMNVSTLELGDSALYLCASSFGTGLYEQYFGPGTRLTVT.

This chain links TRBV27 with TRBJ2-1; D is ambiguous. Trimming took off 5 bases at V and 6 bases at J, with 14 bases between the two ends. Per the germline V gene, CDR1 is MNHEY and CDR2 is SMNVEV (reference sequence). The length of the CDR3 is 14 residues. For the CDR3, the DNA is TGTGCCAGCAGTCCCTTGGGCCTCTCCAATGAGCAGTTCTTC. Protein: CASSPLGLSNEQFF.

The chain employs TRBV2 and TRBJ2-5, with TRBD1 matching 10 bases. CDR3 length: 14 residues. The J segment lost 1 base and the V segment lost 6 bases, leaving 2 bases of the junction unmatched. Germline V gene sequence: CDR1 SNHLY, CDR2 FYNNEI. Written as DNA, the CDR3 is TGTGCCAGCAGCTGGACAGGGGGCCAAGAGACCCAGTACTTC. It codes for CASSWTGGQETQYF.